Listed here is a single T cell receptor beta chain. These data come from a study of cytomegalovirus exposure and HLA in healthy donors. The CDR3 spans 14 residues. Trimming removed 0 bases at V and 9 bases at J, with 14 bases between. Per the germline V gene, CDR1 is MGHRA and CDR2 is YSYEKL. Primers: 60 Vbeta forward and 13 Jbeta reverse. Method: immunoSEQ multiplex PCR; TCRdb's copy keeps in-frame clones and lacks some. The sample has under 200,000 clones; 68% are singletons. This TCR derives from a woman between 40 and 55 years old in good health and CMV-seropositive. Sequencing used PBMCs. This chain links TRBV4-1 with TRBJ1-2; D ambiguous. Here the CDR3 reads CASSQDHVTGSYTF. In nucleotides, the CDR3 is TGCGCCAGCAGCCAAGATCACGTAACGGGTAGCTACACCTTC.